A selection of T cell receptor beta chains follows, all from one sample in a study of cytomegalovirus exposure and HLA in healthy donors. TCRdb's copy holds only in-frame clones and misses some; the assay was immunoSEQ multiplex PCR. The table includes more than 65,000 clones, roughly 68% detected once. What was sequenced was PBMCs. The receptors here all came from a woman aged 55-69 years in good health and CMV-seropositive. The CDR3 runs from the conserved cysteine through the conserved F or W. Fields, in order: D gene, J gene, V gene, CDR3 DNA, CDR3 protein. D genes are given only for firm matches.

D: .; J: TRBJ2-7; V: TRBV6-1; DNA: TGTGCCAGCAGTCGGATTTTTCCAGGGTACGAGCAGTACTTC; CDR3: CASSRIFPGYEQYF
D: .; J: TRBJ2-3; V: TRBV4-2; DNA: TGTGCCAGCAGCCAAGTTTGGGGAGGCGTTTCGGTTTTGGGCACAGATACGCAGTATTTT; CDR3: CASSQVWGGVSVLGTDTQYF
D: .; J: TRBJ1-4; V: TRBV25-1; DNA: TGTGCCAGCACGGGGAATGAAAAACTGTTTTTT; CDR3: CASTGNEKLFF
D: TRBD1; J: TRBJ1-2; V: TRBV5-6; DNA: TGTGCCAGCAGTCTAATGGACAGGATTGGCTACACCTTC; CDR3: CASSLMDRIGYTF
D: TRBD1; J: TRBJ1-1; V: TRBV2; DNA: TGTGCCAGCACCCTGGACAGGGGAGACACTGAAGCTTTCTTT; CDR3: CASTLDRGDTEAFF
D: .; J: TRBJ1-1; V: TRBV19; DNA: TGTGCCAGTACCCCGGCGGGCATGGGGAACACTGAAGCTTTCTTT; CDR3: CASTPAGMGNTEAFF
D: TRBD1; J: TRBJ1-2; V: TRBV7-2; DNA: TGTGCCAGCAGCCTGCGTCAGGGGGCGGGTGGCTACACCTTC; CDR3: CASSLRQGAGGYTF
D: .; J: TRBJ1-1; V: TRBV2; DNA: TGTGCCAGCAGTGAGGGTACAGGGACTGAAGCTTTCTTT; CDR3: CASSEGTGTEAFF
D: .; J: TRBJ2-2; V: TRBV2; DNA: TGTGCCAGCAGTGCTAGCGCCACCGGGGAGCTGTTTTTT; CDR3: CASSASATGELFF
D: .; J: TRBJ1-3; V: TRBV2; DNA: TGTGCCAGCACTCCGTTCTCTGGAAACACCATATATTTT; CDR3: CASTPFSGNTIYF